Detailed here is one T cell receptor beta chain. One junction end does not reproduce the germline sequence, and a read error may be involved. The length of the CDR3 is 17 residues. In germline, CDR1 is MNHNY, CDR2 SVGAGI (reference sequence). These data are taken from a study of blood T cells in healthy people across ages. Combining a sample-barcoded 5' primer with a J-beta primer mix, a second PCR ran for roughly 7 to 11 cycles. TCRdb reprocessed the 5' RACE reads via MiXCR and lists one record per CDR3 protein. Of 1.5 million to 2 million distinct CDR3 sequences listed, 28% were seen once; the top ten hold less than 9.5%.

The genes are TRBV6-6 and TRBJ2-3; 8 nucleotides line up with TRBD2. This clonotype originated in a woman aged 25 to 39 in good health. Sequencing was done on a sample of blood. This CDR3 is CASSYSSPGGGTDTQYF. The CDR3 DNA is TGCGCCAGCAGTTACTCCAGTCCGGGAGGGGGCACAGATACGCAGTATTTT.